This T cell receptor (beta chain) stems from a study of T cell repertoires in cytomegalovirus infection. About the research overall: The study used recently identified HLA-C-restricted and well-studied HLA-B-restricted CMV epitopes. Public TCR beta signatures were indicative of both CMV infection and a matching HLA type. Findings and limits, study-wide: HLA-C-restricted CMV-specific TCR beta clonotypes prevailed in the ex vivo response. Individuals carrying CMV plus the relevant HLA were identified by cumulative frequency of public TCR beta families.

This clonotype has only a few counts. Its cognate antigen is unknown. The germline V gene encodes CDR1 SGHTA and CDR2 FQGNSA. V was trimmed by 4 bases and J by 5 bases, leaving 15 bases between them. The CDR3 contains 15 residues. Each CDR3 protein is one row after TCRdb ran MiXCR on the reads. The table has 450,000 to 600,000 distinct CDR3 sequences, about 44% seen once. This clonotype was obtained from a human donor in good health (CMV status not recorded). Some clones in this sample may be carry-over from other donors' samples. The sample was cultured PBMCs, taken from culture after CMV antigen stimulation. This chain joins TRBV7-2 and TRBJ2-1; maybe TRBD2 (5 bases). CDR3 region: CASSYRWRWDNEQFF. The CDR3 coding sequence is TGTGCCAGCAGCTACCGATGGAGGTGGGACAATGAGCAGTTCTTC. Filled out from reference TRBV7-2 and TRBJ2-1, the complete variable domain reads GAGVSQSPSNKVTEKGKDVELRCDPISGHTALYWYRQSLGQGLEFLIYFQGNSAPDKSGLPSDRFSAERTGGSVSTLTIQRTQQEDSAVYLCASSYRWRWDNEQFFGPGTRLTVL.